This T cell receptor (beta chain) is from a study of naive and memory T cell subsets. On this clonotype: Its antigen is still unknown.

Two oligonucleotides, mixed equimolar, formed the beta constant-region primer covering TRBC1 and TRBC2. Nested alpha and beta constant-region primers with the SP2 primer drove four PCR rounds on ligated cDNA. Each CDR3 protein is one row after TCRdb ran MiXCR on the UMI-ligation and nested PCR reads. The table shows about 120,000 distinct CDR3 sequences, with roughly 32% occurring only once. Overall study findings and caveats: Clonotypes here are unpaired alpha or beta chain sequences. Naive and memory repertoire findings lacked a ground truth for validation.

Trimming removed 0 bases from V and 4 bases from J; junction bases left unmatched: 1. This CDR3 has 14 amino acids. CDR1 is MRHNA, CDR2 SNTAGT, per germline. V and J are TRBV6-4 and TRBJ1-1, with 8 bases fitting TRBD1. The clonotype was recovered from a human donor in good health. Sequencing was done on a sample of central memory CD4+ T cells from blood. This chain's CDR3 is CASSDSDRGTEAFF. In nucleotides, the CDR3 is TGTGCCAGCAGTGACTCTGACAGGGGCACTGAAGCTTTCTTT.